The clone carrying this TCR beta chain was detected only once. As yet, its antigen is unknown. The ends lost 4 bases at V and 3 bases at J; junction bases unmatched: 7. The CDR3 is made up of 15 amino acids. The germline CDR1 and CDR2 sequences are MNHEY and SVGAGI. Here immunoSEQ multiplex PCR was the method, and the copy in TCRdb shows in-frame clones only, minus some. The sample gives tens of thousands of clones, 93% of which show up once; roughly 7.9% is in the top ten. This record comes from a study of T cells in localized non-small cell lung cancer. Study-wide results and limits: Those with higher blood T cell density had longer overall survival. Adjacent lung had a median approximately 57 of the 100 largest tumor clones. Clonality peaked in uninvolved adjacent lung rather than tumor. Because sequencing included only one region (of the tumor), heterogeneity remains possible.

The sample here was peripheral blood, taken before any cancer treatment. The sequence came from a female donor of 60 years or more with stage I lung adenocarcinoma. The chain is built from TRBV6-5 and TRBJ2-7; the match to TRBD1 covers 9 bases. The CDR3 sequence is CASSFAGTGNYEQYF. DNA for the CDR3: TGTGCCAGCAGTTTTGCCGGGACAGGGAACTACGAGCAGTACTTC.